The 32 T cell receptor beta chains in this list originate from one sample, sequenced in a study of blood T cell repertoires in COVID-19. TCRdb's copy holds only in-frame clones and misses some; the assay was immunoSEQ multiplex PCR. The sample lists about 30,000 clones, around 87% occurring once. The sequenced material came from peripheral blood. The source of these receptors is a human donor in a cohort sampled during active COVID-19. The donor label of this sample is uncertain.

V gene TRBV24-1 combines with J gene TRBJ2-5, with a tentative D call TRBD2 (7 bases). Germline V gives CDR1 KGHDR, CDR2 SFDVKD. V shed 9 bases and J shed 4 bases, with 14 bases lying between them. The CDR3 spans 13 residues. The CDR3 region is CATGGGQGETQYF. CDR3 in DNA: TGTGCCACCGGGGGGGGGCAGGGAGAGACCCAGTACTTC.

The V gene is TRBV7-9, the J gene TRBJ2-1, with 13 nucleotides matching TRBD2. The germline V gene has CDR1 SEHNR and CDR2 FQNEAQ (reference sequence). V lost 8 bases to trimming and J lost 7 bases; unmatched junction nucleotides: 8. This CDR3 comprises 15 residues. CDR3 bases: TGTGCCAGCGGCCCACTAGCGGGAGGGTTAAATGAGCAGTTCTTC. This gives the protein CASGPLAGGLNEQFF.

The chain is built from TRBV28 and TRBJ2-3, with 8 nucleotides matching TRBD2. CDR1 is MDHEN, CDR2 SYDVKM, per germline. J gave up 4 bases and V 3 bases, and 9 bases lay outside the gene matches. The CDR3 spans 16 residues. This chain's CDR3 is CASSLPSGSSPDTQYF. The CDR3 bases are TGTGCCAGCAGTTTGCCTAGCGGGTCTTCGCCAGATACGCAGTATTTT.

This chain joins TRBV7-9 and TRBJ1-5; TRBD1 might be the D (5 bases). Germline V gene data show CDR1 as SEHNR and CDR2 as FQNEAQ (reference sequence). Trimming pared 2 bases from V and 1 base from J, leaving 9 bases between. The length of the CDR3 is 15 residues. For the CDR3, the DNA is TGTGCCAGCAGCTTACCAGGGTCAAGCAATCAGCCCCAGCATTTT. Encoded protein: CASSLPGSSNQPQHF. The variable domain in full, with the rest retrieved from reference TRBV7-9 and TRBJ1-5, is DTGVSQNPRHKITKRGQNVTFRCDPISEHNRLYWYRQTLGQGPEFLTYFQNEAQLEKSRLLSDRFSAERPKGSFSTLEIQRTEQGDSAMYLCASSLPGSSNQPQHFGDGTRLSIL.

This sequence joins TRBV18 and TRBJ2-7; TRBD2 might be the D (6 bases). Trimming stripped 2 bases from V and 2 bases from J, with 10 bases between. Germline V gene lookup returns CDR1 KGHSH and CDR2 LQKENI. The CDR3 consists of 14 residues. CDR3 residues: CASSPYGSPYEQYF. The CDR3 nucleotides are TGTGCCAGCTCACCATACGGGAGCCCCTACGAGCAGTACTTC. The full variable domain, its missing parts supplied by reference TRBV18 and TRBJ2-7, is NAGVMQNPRHLVRRRGQEARLRCSPMKGHSHVYWYRQLPEEGLKFMVYLQKENIIDESGMPKERFSAEFPKEGPSILRIQQVVRGDSAAYFCASSPYGSPYEQYFGPGTRLTVT.

The chain uses TRBV2 and TRBJ1-4; TRBD1 matches at 10 bases. This CDR3 has 15 residues. Germline V gives CDR1 SNHLY, CDR2 FYNNEI. J lost 5 bases, V lost 6 bases, and 6 bases had no gene match. In nucleotides, the CDR3 is TGTGCCAGCAGGCCCGCGACAGGGGGCAATGAAAAACTGTTTTTT. This translates into CASRPATGGNEKLFF. Supplemented by reference TRBV2 and TRBJ1-4, the full variable domain reads EPEVTQTPSHQVTQMGQEVILRCVPISNHLYFYWYRQILGQKVEFLVSFYNNEISEKSEIFDDQFSVERPDGSNFTLKIRSTKLEDSAMYFCASRPATGGNEKLFFGSGTQLSVL.

This rearrangement joins TRBV18 to TRBJ1-1; 7 bases line up with TRBD1. Germline V gene sequence: CDR1 KGHSH, CDR2 LQKENI. V lost 7 bases, J lost 0 bases, and 5 bases stayed unmatched. There are 14 residues in the CDR3. As DNA, the CDR3 is TGTGCCAGCTTCCCGGACAGGATGAACACTGAAGCTTTCTTT. Its translation is CASFPDRMNTEAFF. Full variable domain (rest looked up from reference TRBV18 and TRBJ1-1): NAGVMQNPRHLVRRRGQEARLRCSPMKGHSHVYWYRQLPEEGLKFMVYLQKENIIDESGMPKERFSAEFPKEGPSILRIQQVVRGDSAAYFCASFPDRMNTEAFFGQGTRLTVV.

CDR3 coding DNA: TGTGCCAGCAGCTTAGATCGGCCAGGTGACGGGTTCTTC. Its protein product is CASSLDRPGDGFF. V is TRBV11-2 and J is TRBJ2-1; D is undetermined. The germline V and J ends were trimmed by 0 bases and 15 bases, with 15 bases remaining between them. Germline lookup yields CDR1 SGHAT and CDR2 FQNNGV. The CDR3 is made up of 13 amino acids.

V and J are TRBV7-9 and TRBJ2-1, with 8 bases fitting TRBD2. The CDR3 consists of 13 residues. Germline V gene data show CDR1 as SEHNR and CDR2 as FQNEAQ (reference sequence). After removal of 4 bases from V and 8 bases from J, the junction contained 4 bases not matched to a gene. The CDR3 DNA sequence: TGTGCCAGCAGCTCCGGACTAGCCGATGAGCAGTTCTTC. Amino acid sequence: CASSSGLADEQFF.

The rearrangement joins TRBV27 to TRBJ2-7, with 9 bases lining up with TRBD2. The CDR3 consists of 15 residues. The junction had 2 bases not matched to a gene; V was cut back by 0 bases and J by 2 bases. CDR1 and CDR2 (germline): MNHEY, SMNVEV (reference sequence). CDR3 DNA sequence: TGTGCCAGCAGTTTATCGGCTAGCGGGACCTACGAGCAGTACTTC. Amino acid sequence: CASSLSASGTYEQYF.

The count of this clone is one. The V gene is TRBV9, the J gene TRBJ2-5, with 10 bases that match TRBD2. This CDR3 is built from 16 residues. In germline, CDR1 is SGDLS, CDR2 YYNGEE. V was clipped by 4 bases and J by 1 base; unmatched bases: 7. The CDR3, as DNA: TGTGCCAGCAGCTTTTCTAGCGGGAGTGGCCAAGAGACCCAGTACTTC. This encodes CASSFSSGSGQETQYF. The complete variable domain, with remaining parts taken from reference TRBV9 and TRBJ2-5, reads DSGVTQTPKHLITATGQRVTLRCSPRSGDLSVYWYQQSLDQGLQFLIQYYNGEERAKGNILERFSAQQFPDLHSELNLSSLELGDSALYFCASSFSSGSGQETQYFGPGTRLLVL.

The genes are TRBV18 and TRBJ2-1, with D unresolved. The V gene's germline CDR1 is KGHSH and CDR2 LQKENI. Between the trimmed V and J ends, which lost 4 bases and 9 bases, there was a span of 13 bases. CDR3 length: 13 amino acids. The CDR3 spells CASSQARFTEQFF. The CDR3 region has the DNA TGTGCCAGCTCACAGGCTAGATTTACTGAGCAGTTCTTC.

The chain couples TRBV2 to TRBJ2-7; 7 nucleotides align to TRBD2. The CDR3 length is 13 residues. V was clipped by 9 bases and J by 1 base; unmatched bases: 6. Germline V CDR1 and CDR2: SNHLY, FYNNEI. CDR3 residues: CASSGYGSYEQYF. The CDR3 bases are TGTGCCAGTAGCGGGTACGGGTCCTACGAGCAGTACTTC.

The genes are TRBV5-4 and TRBJ1-1; no clear D. The CDR3 is made up of 15 amino acids. The V end lost 6 bases, the J end lost 3 bases, and 18 bases lay between the germline ends. The germline CDR1 and CDR2 sequences are SGHNT and YYREEE (reference sequence). CDR3 bases: TGTGCCAGCACCGACCTCCCCGTAGGAGACACTGAAGCTTTCTTT. This encodes CASTDLPVGDTEAFF. Full variable domain (rest looked up from reference TRBV5-4 and TRBJ1-1): ETGVTQSPTHLIKTRGQQVTLRCSSQSGHNTVSWYQQALGQGPQFIFQYYREEENGRGNFPPRFSGLQFPNYSSELNVNALELDDSALYLCASTDLPVGDTEAFFGQGTRLTVV.

This chain uses TRBV7-9 with TRBJ2-3; 7 bases match TRBD2. The germline gives CDR1 SEHNR, CDR2 FQNEAQ (reference sequence). The CDR3 contains 17 residues. V shed 7 bases, J shed 4 bases, and the junction held 17 bases outside the gene matches. For the CDR3, the DNA is TGTGCCAGCACTCTACCTATCGGGGAGGGGAGAGCAGATACGCAGTATTTT. The encoded protein is CASTLPIGEGRADTQYF.

This sequence joins TRBV27 and TRBJ2-2; 8 positions agree with TRBD2. This CDR3 region has 15 residues. V shed 5 bases and J 5 bases; nucleotides not matched to a gene: 7. CDR1 and CDR2 (germline): MNHEY, SMNVEV (reference sequence). The CDR3 coding sequence is TGTGCCAGCAGTAAAAGCGGGAGATCGACCGGGGAGCTGTTTTTT. Residues: CASSKSGRSTGELFF.

The chain links TRBV10-1 to TRBJ2-1, with D possibly matching TRBD2 (6 bases). CDR1 and CDR2 (germline): WNHNN, SYGVQD (reference sequence). Deletions cut 3 bases from V and 10 bases from J, with 19 bases between. This CDR3 is built from 15 residues. CDR3 in DNA: TGCGCCAGCAGTGAAGGGGACTTGGTGCGCGGGGAGCAGTTCTTC. Protein sequence: CASSEGDLVRGEQFF.

The chain couples TRBV7-2 to TRBJ2-7; D is ambiguous. With 5 bases removed from V and 0 bases from J, the gap between germline ends came to 11 bases. The germline V gene has CDR1 SGHTA and CDR2 FQGNSA. The CDR3 spans 14 residues. CDR3 in DNA: TGTGCCAGCAGCCTTACACAGAGCTCCTACGAGCAGTACTTC. Translating it yields CASSLTQSSYEQYF. Full variable domain (rest looked up from reference TRBV7-2 and TRBJ2-7): GAGVSQSPSNKVTEKGKDVELRCDPISGHTALYWYRQSLGQGLEFLIYFQGNSAPDKSGLPSDRFSAERTGGSVSTLTIQRTQQEDSAVYLCASSLTQSSYEQYFGPGTRLTVT.

The V and J genes are TRBV9 and TRBJ2-1, with D possibly being TRBD2 (6 bases). The V and J ends lost 4 bases and 0 bases respectively, with 11 bases between them. Germline values: CDR1 SGDLS, CDR2 YYNGEE. This CDR3 has 15 amino acids. CDR3 sequence: CASSKTGDSYNEQFF. As DNA, the CDR3 is TGTGCCAGCAGCAAGACGGGAGACTCCTACAATGAGCAGTTCTTC.

This clone was seen only a few times. The J gene is TRBJ1-5, the V gene TRBV3-1 (or the pseudogene TRBV3-2); a weak D match, TRBD1 (6 bases). V was shortened by 2 bases and J by 3 bases, with 17 bases between the two germline ends. This CDR3 region has 17 residues. CDR1 is LGHDT and CDR2 is YNNKEL in the germline V gene (reference sequence). CDR3 sequence reads: CASSQSLRGKVNQPQHF. CDR3 DNA: TGTGCCAGCAGCCAATCCTTGAGGGGGAAGGTCAATCAGCCCCAGCATTTT.

The chain couples TRBV24-1 to TRBJ2-1; D might be TRBD1 (5 bases). Trimming pared 3 bases from V and 2 bases from J, leaving 13 bases between. CDR3 length: 16 residues. Germline CDR1 KGHDR, CDR2 SFDVKD. The CDR3 is CATSDLDSGAYNEQFF. The DNA of the CDR3 is TGTGCCACCAGTGATCTCGACAGTGGGGCCTACAATGAGCAGTTCTTC.

The V gene is TRBV6-5, the J gene TRBJ1-3, with a weak D call TRBD1 (5 bases). Trimming removed 4 bases from V and 6 bases from J, with 10 bases in between. The CDR3 contains 13 residues. Germline CDR1 and CDR2: MNHEY and SVGAGI. CDR3 coding DNA: TGTGCCAGCAGTTCAGGGTCCGCAAACACCATATATTTT. Protein product: CASSSGSANTIYF.

V gene TRBV5-1 combines with J gene TRBJ2-1, with TRBD1 as a possible D gene (6 bases). The germline gives CDR1 SGHRS, CDR2 YFSETQ. CDR3 length equals 16 residues. Trimming left V 4 bases short and J 3 bases short, with 17 bases between. Here the CDR3 DNA reads TGCGCCAGCAGCCCGTTGGACAGCTCACTCTACAATGAGCAGTTCTTC. It translates to CASSPLDSSLYNEQFF.

V usage is TRBV6-5 and J usage is TRBJ2-1, with D perhaps matching TRBD2 (5 bases). This CDR3 is built from 15 residues. Trimming left V 5 bases short and J 2 bases short, with 13 bases between. Germline lookup yields CDR1 MNHEY and CDR2 SVGAGI. The CDR3 protein is CASSRESDPYNEQFF. The CDR3 nucleotides read TGTGCCAGCAGTCGGGAAAGCGACCCCTACAATGAGCAGTTCTTC.

V gene TRBV5-6 combines with J gene TRBJ2-7, with unresolved D. Trimming shortened V by 0 bases and J by 5 bases, and 9 bases separated the two germline ends. This CDR3 is 13 amino acids long. Germline CDR1 is SGHDT and CDR2 is YYEEEE. The CDR3 spells CASSLGYSHEQYF. CDR3 bases: TGTGCCAGCAGCTTGGGATACAGTCACGAGCAGTACTTC.

DNA for the CDR3: TGCGCCAGCAGCGAGCCCGGGACTAGGGAATATTTT. Protein product: CASSEPGTREYF. The rearrangement links TRBV5-1 to TRBJ2-3; 8 bases match TRBD2. The V gene's germline CDR1 is SGHRS and CDR2 YFSETQ. This CDR3 spans 12 amino acids. Trimming at V came to 4 bases and at J to 15 bases, leaving 10 bases not matched to a gene.

This chain uses TRBV5-1 with TRBJ1-1, with 7 bases that match TRBD1. CDR1 is SGHRS and CDR2 is YFSETQ in the germline V gene. The CDR3 covers 14 residues. V lost 2 bases and J lost 4; bases outside the gene matches: 5. CDR3 in amino acids: CASSLPGQSTEAFF. DNA of the CDR3: TGCGCCAGCAGCTTACCGGGACAGAGCACTGAAGCTTTCTTT.

The chain recombines TRBV7-6 with TRBJ2-7; possible D gene TRBD1, 6 bases. The CDR3 has 15 residues. With 5 bases removed from V and 0 bases from J, the gap between germline ends came to 14 bases. Germline values: CDR1 SGHVS, CDR2 FNYEAQ. The CDR3 nucleotides read TGTGCCAGCAGCCGAATGACAGGTCGCTCCTACGAGCAGTACTTC. Protein sequence: CASSRMTGRSYEQYF. Using reference TRBV7-6 and TRBJ2-7 for the parts outside the CDR3, the full variable domain is GAGVSQSPRYKVTKRGQDVALRCDPISGHVSLYWYRQALGQGPEFLTYFNYEAQQDKSGLPNDRFSAERPEGSISTLTIQRTEQRDSAMYRCASSRMTGRSYEQYFGPGTRLTVT.

The CDR3 nucleotides read TGTGCCAGCAGCTATCGGGTGGGGAGGACAGATACGCAGTATTTT. This translates into CASSYRVGRTDTQYF. The chain has TRBV27 and TRBJ2-3, with D possibly TRBD2 on 6 matching bases. Germline V lookup: CDR1 MNHEY, CDR2 SMNVEV (reference sequence). Trimming removed 6 bases at V and 3 bases at J, with 16 bases between. This CDR3 is 15 amino acids long.

The gene calls are TRBV2 and TRBJ2-1; D gene unclear. The CDR3 has 14 amino acids. Germline assignment: CDR1 SNHLY and CDR2 FYNNEI. V gave up 2 bases and J gave up 0 bases, with 5 bases separating them. The CDR3 is CASSEHSSYNEQFF. DNA for the CDR3: TGTGCCAGCAGTGAACACAGCTCCTACAATGAGCAGTTCTTC.

The V and J genes are TRBV10-3 and TRBJ1-1; tentative D call: TRBD1 (5 bases). The V end was cut by 4 bases, the J end by 1 base, with 7 bases between. CDR3 size: 13 residues. Germline CDR1 reads ENHRY; CDR2 reads SYGVKD. The CDR3 reads CAISVDKNTEAFF. CDR3 nucleotides: TGTGCCATCAGTGTGGACAAGAACACTGAAGCTTTCTTT.

The V and J genes are TRBV7-3 and TRBJ2-1; 8 nucleotides line up with TRBD2. V shed 7 bases, J shed 4 bases, and the junction held 12 bases outside the gene matches. Germline loops: CDR1 SGHTA, CDR2 FQGTGA. CDR3 size: 16 residues. CDR3 nucleotides: TGTGCCAGCACCTCGTCAAGGACTAGCCCGTACAATGAGCAGTTCTTC. Protein: CASTSSRTSPYNEQFF.